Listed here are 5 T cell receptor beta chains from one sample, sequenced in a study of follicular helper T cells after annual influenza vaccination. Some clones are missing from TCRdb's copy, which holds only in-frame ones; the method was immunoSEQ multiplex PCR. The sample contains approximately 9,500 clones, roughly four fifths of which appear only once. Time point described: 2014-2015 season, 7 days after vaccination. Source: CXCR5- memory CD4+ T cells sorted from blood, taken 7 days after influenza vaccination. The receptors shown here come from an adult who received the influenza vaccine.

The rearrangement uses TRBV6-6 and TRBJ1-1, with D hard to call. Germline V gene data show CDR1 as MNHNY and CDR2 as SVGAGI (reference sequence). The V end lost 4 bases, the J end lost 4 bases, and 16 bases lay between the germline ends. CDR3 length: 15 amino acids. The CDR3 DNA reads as TGTGCCAGCAGTTCTGGAGAAGTTTTGTTCACTGAAGCTTTCTTT. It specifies CASSSGEVLFTEAFF.

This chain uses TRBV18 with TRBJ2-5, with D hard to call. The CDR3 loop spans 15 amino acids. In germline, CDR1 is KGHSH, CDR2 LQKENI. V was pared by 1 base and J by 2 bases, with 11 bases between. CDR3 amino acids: CASSPLKSQQETQYF. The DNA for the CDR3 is TGTGCCAGCTCACCACTCAAGAGTCAGCAAGAGACCCAGTACTTC.

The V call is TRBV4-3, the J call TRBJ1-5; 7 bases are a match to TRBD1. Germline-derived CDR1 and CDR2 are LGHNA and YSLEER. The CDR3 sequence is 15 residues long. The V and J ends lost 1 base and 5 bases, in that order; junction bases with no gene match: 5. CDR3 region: CASSQARGYHQPQHF. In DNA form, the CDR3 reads TGCGCCAGCAGCCAAGCCAGGGGGTATCATCAGCCCCAGCATTTT.

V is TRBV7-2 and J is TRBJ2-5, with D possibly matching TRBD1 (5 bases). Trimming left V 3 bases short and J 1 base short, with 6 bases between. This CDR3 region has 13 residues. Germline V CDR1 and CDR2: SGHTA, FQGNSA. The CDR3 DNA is TGTGCCAGCAGCTTTACAGGCCAAGAGACCCAGTACTTC. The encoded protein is CASSFTGQETQYF.

The DNA of the CDR3 is TGTGCCACTCAAGGGTCCTCCTACGAGCAGTACTTC. It yields the protein CATQGSSYEQYF. The chain joins TRBV28 to TRBJ2-7; D gene uncertain. Germline-derived CDR1 and CDR2 are MDHEN and SYDVKM. The CDR3 spans 12 residues. The V end lost 10 bases, the J end lost 0 bases, and 10 bases lay between the germline ends. The full variable domain, its missing parts supplied by reference TRBV28 and TRBJ2-7, is DVKVTQSSRYLVKRTGEKVFLECVQDMDHENMFWYRQDPGLGLRLIYFSYDVKMKEKGDIPEGYSVSREKKERFSLILESASTNQTSMYLCATQGSSYEQYFGPGTRLTVT.